This T cell receptor (beta chain) was documented in a study of T cell responses to AZD1222 COVID-19 vaccine. This clone was detected once. V trimming: 4 bases; J trimming: 2 bases; junction bases outside the gene matches: 8. Germline loops: CDR1 MDHEN, CDR2 SYDVKM. The CDR3 totals 16 residues. Libraries were prepared by immunoSEQ multiplex PCR; TCRdb keeps only in-frame clonotypes and omits some of them. This table holds about 180,000 clones, around nine tenths found once. The sequence came from an adult who received the AZD1222 COVID-19 vaccine. The sample here was peripheral blood, taken 28 days after the second AZD1222 dose. The chain couples TRBV28 to TRBJ2-7; 10 bases align to TRBD1. Here the CDR3 DNA reads TGTGCCAGCAGTTCCTCCGGGACAGGGGCGGCCTACGAGCAGTACTTC. Translated: CASSSSGTGAAYEQYF.